This T cell receptor beta chain was retrieved from a study of siplizumab effects on memory and regulatory T cells. The method was immunoSEQ multiplex PCR; TCRdb's version includes in-frame clones alone and lacks a portion of them. The sample records tens of thousands of clones, about 90% being singletons. The CDR3 contains 12 residues. Germline V CDR1 and CDR2: KGHSH, LQKENI. V was pared by 2 bases and J by 5 bases, with 6 bases between. Worth noting for this clone: Its antigen remains unidentified.

The study, taken as a whole, reports: Siplizumab produced a significant reduction in alloreactive sequences that were traceable to unstimulated CD4+ memory cells.

The gene calls are TRBV18 and TRBJ2-5, with D unclear. The clonotype was recovered from a human donor in good health. Specimen: naive CD8+ T cells sorted from blood. Written as DNA, the CDR3 is TGTGCCAGCTCACCAAGGGCGGAGACCCAGTACTTC. This sequence encodes CASSPRAETQYF.